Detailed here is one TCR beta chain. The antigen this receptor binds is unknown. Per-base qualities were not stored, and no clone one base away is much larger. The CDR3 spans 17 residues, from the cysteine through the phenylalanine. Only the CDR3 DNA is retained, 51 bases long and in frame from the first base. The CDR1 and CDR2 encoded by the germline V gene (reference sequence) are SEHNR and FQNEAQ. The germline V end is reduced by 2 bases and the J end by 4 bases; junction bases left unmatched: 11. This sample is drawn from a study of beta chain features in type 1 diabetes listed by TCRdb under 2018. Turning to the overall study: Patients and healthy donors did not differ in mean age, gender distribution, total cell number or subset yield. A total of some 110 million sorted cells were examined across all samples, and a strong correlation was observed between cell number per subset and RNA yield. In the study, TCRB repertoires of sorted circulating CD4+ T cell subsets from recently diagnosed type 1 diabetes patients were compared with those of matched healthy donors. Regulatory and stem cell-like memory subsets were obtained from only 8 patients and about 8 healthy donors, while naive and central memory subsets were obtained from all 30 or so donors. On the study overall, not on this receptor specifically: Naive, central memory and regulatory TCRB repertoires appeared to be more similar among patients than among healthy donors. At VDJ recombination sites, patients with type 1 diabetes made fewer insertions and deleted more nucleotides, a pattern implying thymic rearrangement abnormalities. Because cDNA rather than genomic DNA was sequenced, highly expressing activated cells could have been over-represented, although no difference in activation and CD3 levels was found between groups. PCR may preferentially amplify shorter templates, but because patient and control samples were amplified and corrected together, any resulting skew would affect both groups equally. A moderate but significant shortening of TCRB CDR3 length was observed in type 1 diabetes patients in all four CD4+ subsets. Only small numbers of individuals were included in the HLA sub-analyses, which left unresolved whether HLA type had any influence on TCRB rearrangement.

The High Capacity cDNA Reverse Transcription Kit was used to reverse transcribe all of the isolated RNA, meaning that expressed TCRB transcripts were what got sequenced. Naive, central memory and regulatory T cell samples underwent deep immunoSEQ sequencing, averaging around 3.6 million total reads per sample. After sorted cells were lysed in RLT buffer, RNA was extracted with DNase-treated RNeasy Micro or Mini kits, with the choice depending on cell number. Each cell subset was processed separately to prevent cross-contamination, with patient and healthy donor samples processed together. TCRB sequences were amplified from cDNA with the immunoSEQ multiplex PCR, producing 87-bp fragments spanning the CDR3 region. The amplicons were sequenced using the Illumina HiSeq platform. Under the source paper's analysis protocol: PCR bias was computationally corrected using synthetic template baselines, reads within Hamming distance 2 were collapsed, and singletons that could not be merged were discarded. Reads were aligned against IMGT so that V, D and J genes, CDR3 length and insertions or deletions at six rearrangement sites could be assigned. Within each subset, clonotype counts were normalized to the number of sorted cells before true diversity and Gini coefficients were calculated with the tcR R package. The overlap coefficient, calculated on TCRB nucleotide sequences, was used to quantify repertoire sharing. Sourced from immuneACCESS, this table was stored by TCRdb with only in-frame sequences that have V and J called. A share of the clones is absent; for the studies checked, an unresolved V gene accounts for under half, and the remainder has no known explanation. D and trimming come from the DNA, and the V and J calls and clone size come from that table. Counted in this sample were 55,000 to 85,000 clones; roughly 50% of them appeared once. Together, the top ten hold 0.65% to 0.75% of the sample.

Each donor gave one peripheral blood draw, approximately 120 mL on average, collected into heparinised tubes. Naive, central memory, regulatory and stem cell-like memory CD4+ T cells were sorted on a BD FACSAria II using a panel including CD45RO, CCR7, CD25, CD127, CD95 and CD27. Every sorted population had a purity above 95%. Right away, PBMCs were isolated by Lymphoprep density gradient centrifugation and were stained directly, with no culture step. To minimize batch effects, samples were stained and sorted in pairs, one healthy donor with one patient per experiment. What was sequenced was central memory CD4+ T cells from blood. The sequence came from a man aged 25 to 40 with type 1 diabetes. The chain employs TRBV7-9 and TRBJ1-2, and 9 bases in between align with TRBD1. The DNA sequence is TGTGCCAGCAGCTTATTTTCCACCGGGACAGGGCTCTATGGCTACACCTTC. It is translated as CASSLFSTGTGLYGYTF.